This T cell receptor beta chain was identified during a study of CD8 T cells in ankylosing spondylitis (dated by TCRdb to about 2017). Some background on the complete study: The study set out to find disease-linked TCR variants by profiling T cell receptor beta repertoires in ankylosing spondylitis patients and healthy donors. The full study cohort comprised some 27 ankylosing spondylitis patients and some 110 healthy donors. Peripheral blood samples were taken, and synovial fluid was additionally collected from ankylosing spondylitis patients. The investigation overall reported the following: According to the report, matched synovial fluid samples from ankylosing spondylitis patients were significantly enriched for the disease-linked clones. The disease-linked clones had a CD8+ phenotype and were found at relatively low frequencies in peripheral blood. A TCR beta motif of eight highly homologous amino acid variants appeared characteristic of blood from ankylosing spondylitis patients. Some motif variants had previously been reported in the synovial fluid and blood of reactive arthritis patients, which suggests shared mechanisms of disease initiation.

This clonotype was picked up a small number of times. The clone's antigen remains unknown. Base quality data are lacking; no much larger clone is found one base away. The sequencing machine was an Illumina HiSeq 2500. TCR beta libraries were prepared by quantitative 5'-RACE with molecular barcodes. The paper's data handling went like this. A new computational method based on a probabilistic model of VDJ rearrangement was used to identify disease-linked TCR variants. TCRdb passed the public sequencing reads through fastp at Q25 and MiXCR, retaining productive beta sequences. Each entry is one CDR3 protein sequence, shown with its most common DNA and genes. TCRdb, not the original authors, processed these V and J calls. For this sample the table gives under 300,000 distinct CDR3 sequences, of which about 10% were detected only once. The biggest ten clones account for 2.6% of the sample. Via the germline V gene (reference sequence), CDR1 is DFQATT and CDR2 SNEGSKA. V sheds 3 bases and J sheds 3 bases, leaving 9 bases between their ends. Taken from cysteine to phenylalanine, the CDR3 has 12 residues. Only the CDR3 DNA stays, 36 bases, in frame from base 1.

The origin of this receptor is a male donor with ankylosing spondylitis or in good health (not recorded which). The chain uses TRBV20-1 and TRBJ2-7; a confident D gene designation cannot be given. The sample consisted of blood, either unsorted or a sorted T cell fraction (not recorded which). The CDR3 region has the sequence CSARGSDYEQYF. The DNA is as follows: TGCAGTGCTAGGGGTTCTGACTACGAGCAGTACTTC.